The clone carrying this T cell receptor (beta chain) was observed a handful of times. What it binds is unknown. CDR3 size: 13 residues. CDR1 is GTSNPN and CDR2 is SVGIG in the germline V gene (reference sequence). Trimming removed 2 bases at V and 4 bases at J, with 11 bases between. The data derive from a study of OX40 agonist ivuxolimab in advanced cancers. As for the study in general: Earlier anti-PD-1, anti-PD-L1 or anti-CTLA-4 therapy was permitted; roughly 42% had received some. Study conclusions and caveats: Dose levels from 0.1 to 3.0 mg/kg saw CD4+ and CD8+ blood T cells expand clonally by week 6. Specificity for antigen went undetermined in the expanded peripheral T cells.

Produced via immunoSEQ multiplex PCR; TCRdb's table is partial and in-frame only. The sample shows about 100,000 clones, over 75% of them seen only once. The chain combines TRBV30 with TRBJ1-1, with D hard to call. The sequencing used CD4+ or CD8+ T cells sorted from blood, collected in a trial of the OX40 agonist ivuxolimab. The receptor's source is an adult with an advanced solid tumor such as melanoma, head and neck, liver or kidney cancer. The CDR3 spells CAWSLAGGTEAFF. In DNA, the CDR3 is TGTGCCTGGAGTTTGGCGGGTGGCACTGAAGCTTTCTTT.